Reported below is one TCR beta chain. It has no known antigen specificity. No much larger clonotype is one base removed from it; base qualities were not supplied. The data stem from a study of blood T cell repertoires in COVID-19 (TCRdb year 2020). Describing the broader study: Samples covering the acute and convalescent phases of COVID-19 were provided by collaborators in the United States, Italy and Spain. The material from the prospective study consisted of cDNA or gDNA derived from T cells, B-cell-depleted T cells, or PBMCs. Subjects who had been exposed to COVID-19, were actively infected with it, or had recovered from it provided the deeply sampled blood TCRbeta repertoires that made up the dataset. A freely available public database, intended as a resource for researchers studying the immune response to SARS-CoV-2, is where the repertoires were released. The samples were drawn from the first 160 participants of the ongoing ImmuneRACE study and from 950 to 1,500 subjects provided by 6 global collaborators. A de-identified subject ID, COVID-19 status, age in years and sex were almost always included in the sample metadata. Where available, HLA class I and class II types were taken from metadata supplied by the sample provider and were not determined by assay-based typing.

The immunoSEQ Assay, a bias-controlled multiplex PCR, was used to amplify TCRbeta CDR3 regions from genomic DNA. Processing in the source paper ran as follows. Within the assay, amplification of reference gene primers was used to estimate how many nucleated cells each sample contained. Sequence reads were collapsed and filtered to measure the absolute abundance of every unique TCRbeta CDR3 rearrangement. For each sample, productive Simpson clonality was calculated as the square root of Simpson's diversity index over productive rearrangements. TCRdb re-hosts the immuneACCESS table, in-frame sequences only. Its copies lack some clones; in the studies checked, an unresolved V gene accounts for under half of them, and the cause for the rest is not known. V and J calls plus clone size are reproduced from that table; the DNA served to infer D and trimming. The sample table shows about 130,000 clones, and about four fifths are seen once. The top ten hold around 10% of the sample.

The germline V gene encodes CDR1 MGHDK and CDR2 SYGVNS. V is cut back by 4 bases and J by 7 bases, with 9 bases in the junction unmatched. From cysteine to phenylalanine, the CDR3 is 16 amino acids long. This entry keeps only the CDR3 DNA: 48 bases, framed from base 1. In the prospective study, participants were roughly 18 to 100 years old, resided in approximately 22 geographic areas of the United States, and were enrolled through a virtual design. To assign participants to cohorts, the prospective study relied on clinical history that participants themselves reported in a screening survey and a study questionnaire. ImmuneRACE Cohort 3 recovered participants were defined by two consecutive negative NP/OP PCR tests, healthcare professional clearance, or symptom resolution. Mobile phlebotomists in the prospective study collected whole blood, serum and a nasopharyngeal or oropharyngeal swab from every participant. Additional blood draws and questionnaires over a 2-month period could optionally be provided by prospective study participants. Before DNA extraction, blood samples from the prospective study were shipped at room temperature or frozen.

What the research found in general, with its limitations: How much clinical and demographic metadata was included differed by source and by participant, and the metadata was provided uncurated.

What was sequenced was PBMCs or T cells enriched from blood (not recorded which). The chain joins TRBV25-1 to TRBJ1-5; the junction holds 11 bases that match TRBD1. The sequence came from a man aged 50 or older who had recovered from COVID-19. The CDR3 reads as follows: CASSGKDRGLGQPQHF. In nucleotides, the sequence is TGTGCCAGCAGTGGAAAGGACAGGGGGCTTGGGCAGCCCCAGCATTTT.